These 23 T cell receptor beta chains originate from one sample sequenced in a study of PD-L1 blockade in urothelial cancer. Time point: pretreatment peripheral blood. This table comes from immunoSEQ multiplex PCR, and its TCRdb copy is limited to in-frame clones, with some not included. The table has approximately 50,000 clones, approximately 84% seen once. The sequencing here drew on PBMCs, taken around atezolizumab (anti-PD-L1) treatment. The receptors derive from a man in his fifties or sixties with urothelial cancer.

V is TRBV9 and J is TRBJ2-7, with 8 positions matching TRBD1. Trimming at V came to 0 bases and at J to 0 bases, leaving 8 bases not matched to a gene. The germline CDR1 and CDR2 sequences are SGDLS and YYNGEE. This CDR3 region has 17 residues. The CDR3: CASSVVSWDRHSYEQYF. For the CDR3, the DNA is TGTGCCAGCAGCGTAGTCTCCTGGGACAGGCACTCCTACGAGCAGTACTTC.

This clone has only one observation. V usage is TRBV6-1 and J usage is TRBJ2-1; 9 bases fit TRBD2. Trimming took 3 bases from V and 4 from J; bases not matched to a gene: 4. The CDR3 contains 15 residues. Germline CDR1 MNHNS, CDR2 SASEGT. CDR3 bases: TGTGCCAGCAGTGATATAGCGGGGGCTTACAATGAGCAGTTCTTC. It yields the protein CASSDIAGAYNEQFF.

The gene calls are TRBV6-6 and TRBJ1-1; D ambiguous. This CDR3 contains 13 residues. Trimming left V 2 bases short and J 4 bases short, with 8 bases between. In germline, CDR1 is MNHNY, CDR2 SVGAGI (reference sequence). The CDR3 loop reads CASSYRAGTEAFF. The CDR3 DNA reads TGTGCCAGCAGTTACAGGGCGGGCACTGAAGCTTTCTTT.

Turning to this clone: Relative to the germline gene, one junction end is altered; a read error may explain this. This chain joins TRBV7-7 and TRBJ2-1, with D perhaps matching TRBD1 (6 bases). Per the germline V gene, CDR1 is SSHAT and CDR2 is FNYEAQ (reference sequence). This CDR3 has 13 residues. CDR3 sequence (DNA): TGTGCTAGCAGCTTGGACAGACACAATGAGCAGTTCTTC. It codes for CASSLDRHNEQFF. The full variable domain, in which reference TRBV7-7 and TRBJ2-1 provide the parts outside the CDR3, is GAGVSQSPRYKVTKRGQDVTLRCDPISSHATLYWYQQALGQGPEFLTYFNYEAQPDKSGLPSDRFSAERPEGSISTLTIQRTEQRDSAMYRCASSLDRHNEQFFGPGTRLTVL.

This chain connects TRBV5-8 to TRBJ2-5, with D unresolved. The CDR3 sequence is 14 residues long. The V and J ends lost 6 bases and 5 bases respectively, with 17 bases between them. Germline-derived CDR1 and CDR2 are SGHTS and YDEGEE. CDR3 in DNA: TGTGCCAGCACCGATCGCCTACTTAAGGAGACCCAGTACTTC. As protein: CASTDRLLKETQYF.

The V gene is TRBV10-2, the J gene TRBJ2-7, with 9 bases identical to TRBD1. There are 15 residues in the CDR3. Germline V CDR1 and CDR2: WSHSY, SAAADI. V shed 10 bases and J 2 bases; nucleotides not matched to a gene: 12. CDR3 nucleotide sequence: TGCGCCACCAAATGGGGACAGGGAGTCACCTACGAGCAGTACTTC. It yields the protein CATKWGQGVTYEQYF.

This clone was recorded once. V is TRBV4-3 and J is TRBJ2-3; possibly TRBD1 for D (5 bases). V lost 0 bases to trimming and J lost 4 bases, with 11 bases between them. Germline V CDR1 and CDR2: LGHNA, YSLEER. This CDR3 contains 15 residues. The CDR3 here is CASSQDLAGPDTQYF. DNA for the CDR3: TGCGCCAGCAGCCAAGATCTCGCAGGGCCAGATACGCAGTATTTT.

The chain couples TRBV28 to TRBJ1-6; a weak D match, TRBD1 (6 bases). The germline CDR1 and CDR2 sequences are MDHEN and SYDVKM. Trimming shortened V by 2 bases and J by 11 bases, and 7 bases separated the two germline ends. The CDR3 length is 12 residues. The CDR3 loop is CASSLQGTPLHF. The CDR3 DNA reads as TGTGCCAGCAGTTTACAGGGGACACCCCTCCACTTT.

This clone was counted between two and nine times. Mismatch with germline at one junction end may stem from a read error. This chain uses TRBV7-7 with TRBJ2-3, with 9 bases matching TRBD1. Germline CDR1 reads SSHAT; CDR2 reads FNYEAQ (reference sequence). This CDR3 comprises 16 residues. CDR3 in DNA: TGTGCTAGCAGCTTTGGGACAGGGACCAGCACAGATACGCAGTATTTT. This gives the protein CASSFGTGTSTDTQYF.

V and J are TRBV28 and TRBJ2-7; 11 bases are a match to TRBD2. Germline V gene data show CDR1 as MDHEN and CDR2 as SYDVKM. The CDR3 contains 14 residues. V shed 6 bases and J 3 bases; nucleotides not matched to a gene: 4. CDR3 residues: CASRLAGARYEQYF. CDR3 DNA: TGTGCCAGCAGACTAGCGGGAGCTCGCTACGAGCAGTACTTC.

This clone was counted only a few times. The rearrangement uses TRBV7-7 and TRBJ2-7; D may be TRBD2 (5 bases). Germline CDR1 is SSHAT and CDR2 is FNYEAQ (reference sequence). Between the trimmed V and J ends, which lost 2 bases and 2 bases, there was a span of 7 bases. This CDR3 comprises 13 residues. The CDR3 region is CASSLYGTYEQYF. The CDR3 nucleotides are TGTGCCAGCAGCTTATACGGGACCTACGAGCAGTACTTC. The entire variable domain, with the rest obtained from reference TRBV7-7 and TRBJ2-7, is as follows: GAGVSQSPRYKVTKRGQDVTLRCDPISSHATLYWYQQALGQGPEFLTYFNYEAQPDKSGLPSDRFSAERPEGSISTLTIQRTEQRDSAMYRCASSLYGTYEQYFGPGTRLTVT.

The chain couples TRBV10-2 to TRBJ2-7; 9 bases line up with TRBD1. Germline V gives CDR1 WSHSY, CDR2 SAAADI. With 4 bases clipped from V and 3 bases from J, the junction kept 4 bases outside the gene matches. CDR3 size: 14 residues. The CDR3 reads CASSGGQGGYEQYF. CDR3 DNA sequence: TGCGCCAGCAGTGGGGGACAGGGTGGCTACGAGCAGTACTTC.

This clone appeared a single time. The rearrangement links TRBV27 to TRBJ1-1; D is possibly TRBD1 (6 bases). This CDR3 spans 15 amino acids. The germline CDR1 and CDR2 sequences are MNHEY and SMNVEV (reference sequence). Trimming left V 6 bases short and J 1 base short, with 15 bases between. CDR3 coding DNA: TGTGCCAGCAGGCCTTACAGGGCTGGGAACACTGAAGCTTTCTTT. Protein sequence: CASRPYRAGNTEAFF.

This chain connects TRBV19 to TRBJ1-2; D not certain. V was clipped by 3 bases and J by 7 bases, with 15 bases between them. The CDR3 contains 14 residues. From germline, CDR1 is LNHDA and CDR2 SQIVND (reference sequence). As DNA, the CDR3 is TGTGCCAGTAGTATCTTCGGGGATCTTGGTGGCTACACCTTC. Translated, it gives CASSIFGDLGGYTF.

The chain combines TRBV16 with TRBJ2-7; D call uncertain. The CDR3 runs to 12 residues. The germline V gene encodes CDR1 KGHSY and CDR2 FQNENV. V lost 0 bases and J 4 bases, leaving 4 bases between the germline ends. CDR3: CASSQSGYEQYF. The CDR3, as DNA: TGTGCCAGCAGCCAATCCGGGTACGAGCAGTACTTC.

V usage is TRBV5-4 and J usage is TRBJ2-7; D might be TRBD1 (5 bases). The V gene's germline CDR1 is SGHNT and CDR2 YYREEE (reference sequence). CDR3 length: 12 amino acids. V shed 3 bases and J shed 3 bases, with 7 bases lying between them. CDR3 sequence reads: CASSWGGYEQYF. CDR3 DNA sequence: TGTGCCAGCAGCTGGGGCGGCTACGAGCAGTACTTC.

This clone was seen a handful of times. The chain couples TRBV6-4 to TRBJ2-6, with TRBD1 identical over 7 bases. V was clipped by 2 bases and J by 0 bases; unmatched bases: 4. The CDR3 spans 17 residues. The germline gives CDR1 MRHNA, CDR2 SNTAGT. CDR3 amino acids: CASSDGGQSSGANVLTF. As DNA, the CDR3 is TGTGCCAGCAGTGACGGGGGACAGAGCTCTGGGGCCAACGTCCTGACTTTC.

V is TRBV9 and J is TRBJ1-2; TRBD1 is a possible D gene (5 bases). This CDR3 comprises 14 residues. The germline V gene encodes CDR1 SGDLS and CDR2 YYNGEE. V gave up 0 bases and J gave up 4 bases, with 10 bases separating them. The CDR3 loop is CASSVASGGYGYTF. CDR3 sequence (DNA): TGTGCCAGCAGCGTAGCTTCGGGGGGCTATGGCTACACCTTC.

In nucleotides, the CDR3 is TGTGCCAGTAGTATAGTACAGGGCCCGCAGTTCTTC. Its translation: CASSIVQGPQFF. This chain joins TRBV19 and TRBJ2-1; a possible D gene is TRBD1 (6 bases). V was shortened by 1 base and J by 12 bases, with 10 bases between the two germline ends. Germline V gene sequence: CDR1 LNHDA, CDR2 SQIVND (reference sequence). The CDR3 has 12 residues.

The chain uses TRBV6-5 and TRBJ1-2; possible D gene TRBD1, 5 bases. CDR3 length equals 11 residues. In germline, CDR1 is MNHEY, CDR2 SVGAGI. V lost 6 bases and J 7 bases, leaving 9 bases between the germline ends. CDR3: CASRDGGGYTF. The CDR3 DNA is TGTGCCAGCAGGGACGGGGGTGGCTACACCTTC.

This rearrangement joins TRBV11-2 to TRBJ1-5; TRBD1 aligns across 9 bases. From germline, CDR1 is SGHAT and CDR2 FQNNGV. The CDR3 consists of 19 residues. Trimming took 0 bases from V and 2 from J; bases not matched to a gene: 11. The CDR3 loop reads CASSLDSLNRGRGNQPQHF. The CDR3 DNA reads as TGTGCCAGCAGCTTAGATTCCCTAAACAGGGGGCGCGGCAATCAGCCCCAGCATTTT.

The chain has TRBV28 and TRBJ2-7; the D is unclear. The germline V gene encodes CDR1 MDHEN and CDR2 SYDVKM. Trimming shortened V by 5 bases and J by 3 bases, and 11 bases separated the two germline ends. The CDR3 totals 13 residues. In DNA form, the CDR3 reads TGTGCCAGCAGTGTTCCGGGTCTCTACGAGCAGTACTTC. Encoded protein: CASSVPGLYEQYF. The full variable domain, in which reference TRBV28 and TRBJ2-7 provide the parts outside the CDR3, is DVKVTQSSRYLVKRTGEKVFLECVQDMDHENMFWYRQDPGLGLRLIYFSYDVKMKEKGDIPEGYSVSREKKERFSLILESASTNQTSMYLCASSVPGLYEQYFGPGTRLTVT.

V gene TRBV19 combines with J gene TRBJ2-1; maybe TRBD1 (5 bases). V lost 6 bases to trimming and J lost 0 bases, with 12 bases between them. This CDR3 spans 15 amino acids. Germline CDR1 LNHDA, CDR2 SQIVND (reference sequence). The CDR3 nucleotides are TGTGCCAGTAGACATGACAGAAGCTCCTACAATGAGCAGTTCTTC. Its protein is CASRHDRSSYNEQFF.